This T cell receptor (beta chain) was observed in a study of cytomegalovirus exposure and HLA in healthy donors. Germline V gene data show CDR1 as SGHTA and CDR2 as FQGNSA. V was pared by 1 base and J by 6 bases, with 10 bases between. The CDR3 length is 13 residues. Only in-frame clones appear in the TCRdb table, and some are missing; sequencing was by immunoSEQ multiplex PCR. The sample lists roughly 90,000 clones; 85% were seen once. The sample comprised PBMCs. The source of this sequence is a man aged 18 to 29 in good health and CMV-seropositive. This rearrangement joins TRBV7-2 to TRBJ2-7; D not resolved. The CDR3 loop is CASSLVSDSEQYF. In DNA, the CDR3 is TGTGCCAGCAGCTTAGTATCAGATTCCGAGCAGTACTTC.